This T cell receptor (beta chain) came from a study of Ad26.COV2.S vaccination and SARS-CoV-2 variants (dated by TCRdb to the early 2020s). About the investigation overall: Vaccine-arm donors came from COV1001, a multicentre, randomized, double-blind, placebo-controlled phase I-IIa trial of Ad26.COV2.S in healthy adults. Ad26.COV2.S was given intramuscularly at 5x10^10 or 1x10^11 viral particles, as a single shot or as two shots 56 days apart. Sequencing of the TCRbeta repertoire served to evaluate the specificity and breadth of SARS-CoV-2-reactive T cell receptors following Ad26.COV2.S vaccination. The TCR-sequenced set comprised approximately 32 samples: around 20 Ad26.COV2.S vaccine recipients, 5 placebo recipients and 8 SARS-CoV-2 convalescent individuals. Participants in the trial were split at random into five groups of five each, receiving low-dose or high-dose Ad26.COV2.S once or twice, or else placebo on both occasions. Investigators did not know the trial group allocation while performing experiments and assessing outcomes. Paper-wide results and their limitations: Non-spike TCR breadth was comparable between vaccine and placebo recipients, consistent with the vaccine containing only spike. The study was not powered to compare responses between vaccine doses or regimens. After vaccination, substantial breadth of spike-specific CD8+ and CD4+ T cell responses was reported. The authors noted that the TCR breadth and depth analyses may have underestimated total T cell responses. Ad26.COV2.S recipients had higher spike-specific TCR breadth than placebo recipients (P = 0.0014).

From V the trimming removes 4 bases and from J it removes 0 bases, while the gene matches leave 3 bases of the junction unaccounted for. The CDR3 starts with the cysteine, ends with the phenylalanine, and has 15 residues. CDR3 DNA is the only sequence kept; it has 45 bases, read in frame from the first base. For CDR1 and CDR2, the germline V gene lists SGHAT and FQNNGV. What this sample's treatment or condition label stands for: 15 to 20 received Ad26.COV2.S at low or high dose, single or two shots; 5 received placebo; per-sample allocation not given. For vaccine and placebo recipients, the sequenced repertoires came from samples collected on day 63 after the first injection. Cohort 1b enrolled 25 or so adults aged 18-55 years at a single site in Boston, USA, between 29 July and 7 August 2020. As a vaccine, Ad26.COV2.S was a replication-incompetent adenovirus type 26 vector that expressed a prefusion-stabilized SARS-CoV-2 spike protein derived from the original Wuhan strain.

The immunoSEQ Assay was used to sequence TCRbeta CDR3 regions. After extraction, genomic DNA underwent amplification by bias-controlled multiplex PCR, followed by high-throughput sequencing. In the original analysis: To quantify the absolute abundance of every unique TCRbeta CDR3 region, sequences were collapsed and filtered. T cell fraction was estimated by normalizing TCRbeta template counts to usable DNA, with usable DNA measured through amplification of reference genes found in all nucleated cells. Repertoire TCRs were annotated as SARS-CoV-2-specific by exact matching of V gene, CDR3 amino acid sequence and J gene to a known reactive TCR set. The reference SARS-CoV-2 TCR set came from MIRA and was filtered for enrichment in COVID-19-positive ImmuneCODE repertoires, removing public or cross-reactive TCRs. Based on the MIRA antigens, annotated TCRs were further analysed at the level of specific ORF or position within ORF. Breadth was defined as annotated unique rearrangements over total unique productive rearrangements; depth was the summed frequency of those rearrangements. Two-sided Wilcoxon rank-sum tests were applied when comparing TCR breadth between groups. Entries here come from immuneACCESS through TCRdb and include only in-frame sequences with V and J called. Some clones fail to appear in such tables; in the studies checked, an unresolved V gene covers under half of the shortfall, and the cause of the remainder is unknown. V and J calls and clone size are copied from that table; D and trimming were computed from the DNA. This sample lists about 500,000 clones; roughly 87% were detected once. Together, the top ten hold under 2% of the sample.

A remark on this clone: The specificity of this receptor is unknown. The input lacks base qualities; no much larger clone sits a single base away.

The sequence came from a person between 18 and 65 years old who received the Ad26.COV2.S COVID-19 vaccine or a placebo. The rearrangement joined TRBV11-2 to TRBJ2-3; 8 central nucleotides agree with TRBD2. The input for sequencing was peripheral blood, taken in a trial of Ad26.COV2.S vaccine versus placebo. The sequenced DNA: TGTGCCAGCAGCTCCGTAGCGGGAAGCACAGATACGCAGTATTTT. It is translated as CASSSVAGSTDTQYF.